These 10 T cell receptor beta chains came from one sample sequenced in a study of T-cell reconstitution after alpha-beta-depleted transplantation in children. The TCRbeta library incorporated unique molecular identifiers. TCRdb re-called the PCR reads with MiXCR, one entry per CDR3 protein. The sample records fewer than 700,000 distinct CDR3 sequences, roughly 13% being singletons. The input for sequencing was PBMCs, mostly from graft donor cells, taken 360 days after TCRalphabeta/CD19-depleted stem cell transplant. The receptors stem from a male patient younger than 18 who had a stem cell transplant for acute myeloid leukemia, so the T cells may come from the graft donor.

Only a few counts were recorded for this clonotype. The chain is built from TRBV24-1 and TRBJ2-5; 7 nucleotides agree with TRBD1. The CDR3 runs 16 residues. From germline, CDR1 is KGHDR and CDR2 SFDVKD. Unmatched junction bases numbered 12, after V lost 4 bases and J lost 5 bases. The CDR3 sequence: CATSDRGTAFQETQYF. In DNA, the CDR3 is TGTGCCACCAGTGACCGTGGGACAGCCTTTCAGGAGACCCAGTACTTC.

This clonotype was observed many times. The gene calls are TRBV3-1 and TRBJ2-7; 8 nucleotides align to TRBD2. Germline V CDR1 and CDR2: LGHDT, YNNKEL (reference sequence). V shed 8 bases, J shed 2 bases, and the junction held 2 bases outside the gene matches. The CDR3 sequence is 12 residues long. The CDR3 region has the DNA TGTGCCAGCCTTAGCGGGACCTACGAGCAGTACTTC. Protein product: CASLSGTYEQYF.

This clonotype was seen more than once but under ten times. V is TRBV12-3 or TRBV12-4 and J is TRBJ1-2; D unclear. V lost 2 bases and J 4 bases, leaving 11 bases between the germline ends. CDR3 length: 14 amino acids. The DNA of the CDR3 is TGTGCCAGCAGTTTACGGGAACAGATCTATGGCTACACCTTC. Its protein is CASSLREQIYGYTF.

This clonotype was detected a few times. The chain uses TRBV27 and TRBJ1-5; D gene unclear. Germline V gives CDR1 MNHEY, CDR2 SMNVEV (reference sequence). CDR3 size: 14 residues. V was shortened by 2 bases and J by 6 bases, with 11 bases between the two germline ends. The CDR3, as DNA: TGTGCCAGCAGTTTACGGCAGACCAGTCAGCCCCAGCATTTT. This encodes CASSLRQTSQPQHF.

The chain uses TRBV27 and TRBJ2-7, with TRBD2 matching over 13 bases. V was pared by 3 bases and J by 3 bases, with 17 bases of the junction left unmatched. The germline V gene has CDR1 MNHEY and CDR2 SMNVEV (reference sequence). There are 20 residues in the CDR3. CDR3 loop: CASSFGPGLAGTWQVYEQYF. The CDR3 DNA is TGTGCCAGCAGTTTTGGTCCGGGACTAGCGGGAACCTGGCAGGTCTACGAGCAGTACTTC.

The chain combines TRBV28 with TRBJ1-2; D ambiguous. V lost 1 base and J lost 0, with 12 bases in between. The CDR3 runs 16 residues. Germline V CDR1 and CDR2: MDHEN, SYDVKM. The CDR3 here is CASSLYPGDPNYGYTF. DNA for the CDR3: TGTGCCAGCAGTTTATACCCAGGAGACCCTAACTATGGCTACACCTTC.

This clonotype was observed a few times. The V gene is TRBV20-1, the J gene TRBJ2-3, with 8 nucleotides matching TRBD2. The germline V gene has CDR1 DFQATT and CDR2 SNEGSKA (reference sequence). Losses at the gene ends were 6 bases for V and 0 bases for J; bases not matched to a gene: 8. The CDR3 is made up of 15 amino acids. The CDR3 spells CSAEKAGESTDTQYF. For the CDR3, the DNA is TGCAGTGCCGAGAAAGCGGGAGAGAGCACAGATACGCAGTATTTT.

The chain employs TRBV12-3 or TRBV12-4 and TRBJ2-7; D is undetermined. CDR3 length: 16 residues. Trimming took off 5 bases at V and 0 bases at J, with 17 bases between the two ends. The CDR3 sequence: CASSPLRLRSSYEQYF. The CDR3 DNA reads TGTGCCAGCAGTCCTCTAAGACTCAGGAGCTCCTACGAGCAGTACTTC.

In this sample, this clonotype turned up once. The genes are TRBV12-3 or TRBV12-4 and TRBJ1-5, with D tentatively TRBD1 (5 bases). The V end lost 5 bases, the J end lost 3 bases, and 14 bases lay between the germline ends. This CDR3 spans 15 amino acids. The CDR3 loop reads CASSRDQGTNQPQHF. CDR3 in DNA: TGTGCCAGCAGTAGGGACCAGGGTACCAATCAGCCCCAGCATTTT.

This clonotype was seen at least ten times. This chain uses TRBV18 with TRBJ2-7; D perhaps matches TRBD2 (6 bases). There are 14 residues in the CDR3. Germline loops: CDR1 KGHSH, CDR2 LQKENI. V dropped 3 bases and J dropped 2 bases, with 11 bases sitting between them. The CDR3 sequence is CASSPLGTAYEQYF. The CDR3 nucleotides are TGTGCCAGCTCACCCCTCGGGACTGCCTACGAGCAGTACTTC.